These T cell receptor beta chains were read from a single sample in a study of shared clonotypes between healthy human individuals. Produced via immunoSEQ multiplex PCR; TCRdb's table is partial and in-frame only. The table records 2 million to 2.5 million clones, approximately 96% of them present only once. Material for sequencing was naive CD4+ T cells sorted from blood. All receptors derive from a man in his late teens or twenties in good health. Both conserved end residues are part of each CDR3. The D gene is left open where the match is weak. Not every row has a clone size; where given, it reads once, few, many or a size class.

clone size: NA
V gene: TRBV7-9
J gene: TRBJ2-2
D gene: NA
CDR3 protein: CASNGGTGELFF
CDR3 DNA: TGTGCCAGCAACGGGGGTACCGGGGAGCTGTTTTTT

clone size: once
V gene: TRBV5-1
J gene: TRBJ2-3
D gene: TRBD2
CDR3 protein: CASRFSGAKSTDTQYF
CDR3 DNA: TGCGCCAGCAGATTCAGCGGGGCGAAAAGCACAGATACGCAGTATTTT

clone size: NA
V gene: TRBV5-6
J gene: TRBJ2-7
D gene: NA
CDR3 protein: CASSLVSNEQYF
CDR3 DNA: TGTGCCAGCAGCTTGGTAAGCAACGAGCAGTACTTC

clone size: NA
V gene: TRBV10-3
J gene: TRBJ1-1
D gene: NA
CDR3 protein: CAIKKGDMETEAFF
CDR3 DNA: TGTGCCATCAAAAAGGGGGACATGGAGACTGAAGCTTTCTTT

clone size: NA
V gene: TRBV5-1
J gene: TRBJ2-3
D gene: NA
CDR3 protein: CASSGLTASTDTQYF
CDR3 DNA: TGCGCCAGCAGCGGCTTGACAGCGAGCACAGATACGCAGTATTTT

clone size: many
V gene: TRBV5-6
J gene: TRBJ2-5
D gene: TRBD2
CDR3 protein: CASSHRGGGVVETQYF
CDR3 DNA: TGTGCCAGCAGCCACCGCGGCGGGGGGGTTGTAGAGACCCAGTACTTC

clone size: NA
V gene: TRBV10-3
J gene: TRBJ2-7
D gene: NA
CDR3 protein: CAISVTDLGNYEQYF
CDR3 DNA: TGTGCCATCAGTGTAACGGACTTGGGGAACTACGAGCAGTACTTC

clone size: NA
V gene: TRBV6-5
J gene: TRBJ1-2
D gene: NA
CDR3 protein: CASRKSGSNYGYTF
CDR3 DNA: TGTGCCAGTCGAAAAAGTGGGTCTAACTATGGCTACACCTTC

clone size: NA
V gene: TRBV10-3
J gene: TRBJ2-3
D gene: TRBD2
CDR3 protein: CAISYGLAGGARGDTQYF
CDR3 DNA: TGTGCCATCAGCTATGGACTAGCGGGGGGGGCCAGAGGAGATACGCAGTATTTT

clone size: once
V gene: TRBV7-7
J gene: TRBJ2-5
D gene: TRBD1
CDR3 protein: CASSLTGGAGETQYF
CDR3 DNA: TGTGCTAGCAGCCTAACAGGGGGCGCCGGGGAGACCCAGTACTTC

clone size: once
V gene: TRBV7-2
J gene: TRBJ2-7
D gene: TRBD1
CDR3 protein: CASSPWTGRSSYEQYF
CDR3 DNA: TGTGCCAGCAGCCCGTGGACAGGAAGAAGCTCCTACGAGCAGTACTTC

clone size: NA
V gene: TRBV19
J gene: TRBJ2-7
D gene: TRBD1
CDR3 protein: CASSKGQGRKLLPYEQYF
CDR3 DNA: TGTGCCAGTAGTAAGGGACAGGGACGAAAGTTACTACCCTACGAGCAGTACTTC

clone size: NA
V gene: TRBV6-5
J gene: TRBJ2-1
D gene: TRBD2
CDR3 protein: CASRLIAGSNNEQFF
CDR3 DNA: TGTGCCAGCAGACTCATAGCGGGAAGCAACAATGAGCAGTTCTTC

clone size: NA
V gene: TRBV9
J gene: TRBJ2-5
D gene: TRBD2
CDR3 protein: CASSGGASGVQETQYF
CDR3 DNA: TGTGCCAGCAGCGGGGGAGCTAGCGGGGTACAAGAGACCCAGTACTTC

clone size: NA
V gene: TRBV7-8
J gene: TRBJ2-1
D gene: TRBD2
CDR3 protein: CASSIAGDYNEQFF
CDR3 DNA: TGTGCCAGCAGCATCGCGGGGGACTACAATGAGCAGTTCTTC

clone size: NA
V gene: TRBV15
J gene: TRBJ2-7
D gene: TRBD2
CDR3 protein: CATSRALAGVEEQYF
CDR3 DNA: TGTGCCACCAGCAGAGCACTAGCGGGAGTGGAAGAGCAGTACTTC

clone size: NA
V gene: TRBV7-8
J gene: TRBJ2-7
D gene: NA
CDR3 protein: CASSLRLPPNEQYF
CDR3 DNA: TGTGCCAGCAGCTTAAGGCTTCCTCCGAACGAGCAGTACTTC

clone size: NA
V gene: TRBV11-2
J gene: TRBJ2-3
D gene: TRBD1
CDR3 protein: CASSRFRQGSTDTQYF
CDR3 DNA: TGTGCCAGCAGCCGATTCCGACAGGGGAGTACAGATACGCAGTATTTT

clone size: NA
V gene: TRBV30
J gene: TRBJ1-5
D gene: NA
CDR3 protein: CAWRYVREFEGNQPQHF
CDR3 DNA: TGTGCCTGGAGATATGTCAGGGAATTCGAGGGCAATCAGCCCCAGCATTTT

clone size: NA
V gene: TRBV27
J gene: TRBJ1-1
D gene: NA
CDR3 protein: CASSFQGGITEAFF
CDR3 DNA: TGTGCCAGCAGTTTTCAGGGTGGGATCACTGAAGCTTTCTTT

clone size: NA
V gene: TRBV10-2
J gene: TRBJ2-7
D gene: NA
CDR3 protein: CASSDGGLTYEQYF
CDR3 DNA: TGCGCCAGCAGTGACGGAGGGCTAACCTACGAGCAGTACTTC

clone size: NA
V gene: TRBV28
J gene: TRBJ2-5
D gene: NA
CDR3 protein: CASSGTVETQYF
CDR3 DNA: TGTGCCAGTTCCGGGACTGTAGAGACCCAGTACTTC

clone size: NA
V gene: TRBV9
J gene: TRBJ1-2
D gene: NA
CDR3 protein: CASSVATRARDGYTF
CDR3 DNA: TGTGCCAGCAGCGTAGCTACGAGGGCCCGGGATGGCTACACCTTC

clone size: NA
V gene: TRBV4-3
J gene: TRBJ1-6
D gene: NA
CDR3 protein: CASSQGTVSGPYNSPLHF
CDR3 DNA: TGCGCCAGCAGCCAAGGAACAGTCTCTGGACCCTATAATTCACCCCTCCACTTT

clone size: NA
V gene: TRBV11-2
J gene: TRBJ1-4
D gene: NA
CDR3 protein: CASSRDITTKLFF
CDR3 DNA: TGTGCCAGCAGCCGAGACATCACAACAAAACTGTTTTTT

clone size: NA
V gene: TRBV7-2
J gene: TRBJ2-2
D gene: TRBD2
CDR3 protein: CASSLGRGITGELFF
CDR3 DNA: TGTGCCAGCAGCTTAGGGCGGGGGATAACCGGGGAGCTGTTTTTT

clone size: NA
V gene: TRBV10-1
J gene: TRBJ2-7
D gene: TRBD2
CDR3 protein: CASSESRLAGAYEQYF
CDR3 DNA: TGCGCCAGCAGTGAGTCAAGACTAGCGGGGGCCTACGAGCAGTACTTC

clone size: NA
V gene: TRBV6-5
J gene: TRBJ1-1
D gene: NA
CDR3 protein: CASSSPVNTEAFF
CDR3 DNA: TGTGCCAGCAGCTCTCCGGTTAACACTGAAGCTTTCTTT

clone size: once
V gene: TRBV5-1
J gene: TRBJ2-6
D gene: NA
CDR3 protein: CASSLDGSSGANVLTF
CDR3 DNA: TGCGCCAGCAGCCTGGACGGGAGCTCTGGGGCCAACGTCCTGACTTTC

clone size: NA
V gene: TRBV5-1
J gene: TRBJ2-1
D gene: NA
CDR3 protein: CASSATSRDEQFF
CDR3 DNA: TGCGCCAGCAGCGCGACGAGTCGGGATGAGCAGTTCTTC

clone size: NA
V gene: TRBV6-5
J gene: TRBJ1-2
D gene: NA
CDR3 protein: CASRLGRGYGYTF
CDR3 DNA: TGTGCCAGCAGATTGGGGAGAGGGTATGGCTACACCTTC

clone size: NA
V gene: TRBV5-4
J gene: TRBJ2-3
D gene: TRBD2
CDR3 protein: CASSLTSGFTDTQYF
CDR3 DNA: TGTGCCAGCAGCTTGACTAGCGGGTTCACAGATACGCAGTATTTT

clone size: NA
V gene: TRBV30
J gene: TRBJ2-2
D gene: TRBD1
CDR3 protein: CAWRGTGGGGELFF
CDR3 DNA: TGTGCCTGGAGAGGGACAGGGGGCGGCGGGGAGCTGTTTTTT

clone size: NA
V gene: TRBV28
J gene: TRBJ2-5
D gene: NA
CDR3 protein: CASRVTGIKETQYF
CDR3 DNA: TGTGCCAGCAGGGTGACAGGAATAAAAGAGACCCAGTACTTC

clone size: NA
V gene: TRBV5-4
J gene: TRBJ2-1
D gene: NA
CDR3 protein: CASSLAKGRLSYNEQFF
CDR3 DNA: TGTGCCAGCAGCTTGGCCAAAGGGAGGCTCTCCTACAATGAGCAGTTCTTC

clone size: NA
V gene: TRBV14
J gene: TRBJ2-1
D gene: NA
CDR3 protein: CASSDWDEQFF
CDR3 DNA: TGTGCCAGCAGCGATTGGGATGAGCAGTTCTTC

clone size: NA
V gene: TRBV2
J gene: TRBJ2-5
D gene: TRBD1
CDR3 protein: CASSDRGKRETQYF
CDR3 DNA: TGTGCCAGCAGTGACAGGGGGAAAAGGGAGACCCAGTACTTC

clone size: NA
V gene: TRBV30
J gene: TRBJ1-1
D gene: NA
CDR3 protein: CAWSVRPGDTEAFF
CDR3 DNA: TGTGCCTGGAGTGTCCGGCCCGGGGACACTGAAGCTTTCTTT

clone size: NA
V gene: TRBV5-1
J gene: TRBJ2-1
D gene: TRBD2
CDR3 protein: CASSLGWGSGTLEQFF
CDR3 DNA: TGCGCCAGCAGCTTGGGTTGGGGTAGCGGGACTCTTGAGCAGTTCTTC

clone size: NA
V gene: TRBV5-3
J gene: TRBJ1-6
D gene: NA
CDR3 protein: CARSLMDSPLHF
CDR3 DNA: TGTGCCAGAAGCTTGATGGATTCACCCCTCCACTTT

clone size: NA
V gene: TRBV27
J gene: TRBJ1-6
D gene: NA
CDR3 protein: CASSLSGNSPLHF
CDR3 DNA: TGTGCCAGCAGTTTGAGTGGGAATTCACCCCTCCACTTT

clone size: NA
V gene: TRBV10-3
J gene: TRBJ1-6
D gene: NA
CDR3 protein: CAISEDQHSYSPLHF
CDR3 DNA: TGTGCCATCAGTGAGGACCAGCACAGTTATTCACCCCTCCACTTT

clone size: NA
V gene: TRBV27
J gene: TRBJ1-3
D gene: NA
CDR3 protein: CASSRQEGNTIYF
CDR3 DNA: TGTGCCAGCAGCCGACAGGAGGGAAACACCATATATTTT

clone size: NA
V gene: TRBV11-2
J gene: TRBJ2-5
D gene: NA
CDR3 protein: CASSTVSRFLETQYF
CDR3 DNA: TGTGCCAGCAGCACCGTGAGTAGATTTCTGGAGACCCAGTACTTC

clone size: NA
V gene: TRBV19
J gene: TRBJ1-5
D gene: NA
CDR3 protein: CASSIVLDTNQPQHF
CDR3 DNA: TGTGCCAGTAGTATAGTTTTGGACACAAATCAGCCCCAGCATTTT

clone size: once
V gene: TRBV28
J gene: TRBJ1-2
D gene: NA
CDR3 protein: CASSAPRIDYGYTF
CDR3 DNA: TGTGCCAGCAGCGCCCCAAGGATCGACTATGGCTACACCTTC

clone size: NA
V gene: TRBV7-9
J gene: TRBJ2-6
D gene: NA
CDR3 protein: CASSFGGGSGANVLTF
CDR3 DNA: TGTGCCAGCAGCTTCGGGGGCGGCTCTGGGGCCAACGTCCTGACTTTC

clone size: NA
V gene: TRBV30
J gene: TRBJ1-1
D gene: TRBD1
CDR3 protein: CAWNFFGTGTEAFF
CDR3 DNA: TGTGCCTGGAACTTCTTTGGGACAGGGACTGAAGCTTTCTTT

clone size: NA
V gene: TRBV14
J gene: TRBJ2-7
D gene: TRBD2
CDR3 protein: CASSPGLAGLEQYF
CDR3 DNA: TGTGCCAGCAGCCCGGGACTAGCGGGGCTCGAGCAGTACTTC

clone size: NA
V gene: TRBV30
J gene: TRBJ1-3
D gene: NA
CDR3 protein: CAWSVQGANTIYF
CDR3 DNA: TGTGCCTGGAGTGTACAGGGCGCAAACACCATATATTTT

clone size: NA
V gene: TRBV6-5
J gene: TRBJ2-7
D gene: NA
CDR3 protein: CASLGVAGEQYF
CDR3 DNA: TGTGCCAGTCTCGGAGTAGCTGGTGAGCAGTACTTC

clone size: NA
V gene: TRBV6-4
J gene: TRBJ2-2
D gene: NA
CDR3 protein: CASSDSWRLNTGELFF
CDR3 DNA: TGTGCCAGCAGTGACTCTTGGCGTCTTAACACCGGGGAGCTGTTTTTT

clone size: NA
V gene: TRBV14
J gene: TRBJ2-5
D gene: NA
CDR3 protein: CASSQDAGRETQYF
CDR3 DNA: TGTGCCAGCAGCCAAGATGCGGGGAGGGAGACCCAGTACTTC